This T cell receptor beta chain was sequenced during a study of cytomegalovirus exposure and HLA in healthy donors. 13 Jbeta primers and 60 Vbeta primers were used for the PCR. Only in-frame clones appear in the TCRdb table, and some are missing; sequencing was by immunoSEQ multiplex PCR. Here the sample spans around 210,000 clones, approximately 85% being singletons. Regarding this clone: The target antigen is unknown.

Study outcomes and limitations: Within an earlier analysis, most TCR beta V segments proved productive either about 87% or about 30% of the time. While the bulk of TCR sequences proved rare, some public TCRs turned up in many donors.

Sample: PBMCs. The clonotype comes from a woman in her thirties or forties in good health and CMV-seronegative.

The CDR3, as DNA: TGTGCCAGTTCTCCCTTGGGGGGTAGCGGGAGGGCTAACACCGGGGAGCTGTTTTTT. Amino acids: CASSPLGGSGRANTGELFF. The chain employs TRBV19 and TRBJ2-2; 11 bases match TRBD2. The V gene's germline CDR1 is LNHDA and CDR2 SQIVND (reference sequence). The length of the CDR3 is 19 residues. The V gene end was trimmed by 8 bases and the J gene end by 2 bases; junction bases not matched to a gene: 16.